This T cell receptor beta chain was found in a study of vaccination and CD4 T cells after COVID-19. General study points: Within the convalescent patients, spike mono-reactivity was found in 304 of 307 vaccine-specific clones. The appearance of a median roughly 89% of reactive clones in convalescent patients occurred only post-vaccination.

Time point noted: late sampling 161 to 241 days after vaccination in three convalescent patients. Regarding treatment: approximately 10-day PBMC culture with coronavirus spike peptide pools or control peptides (ViraFEST assay). V was pared by 6 bases and J by 5 bases, with 32 bases between. The CDR3 runs to 19 residues. The V gene's germline CDR1 is LNHDA and CDR2 SQIVND (reference sequence). Points on this clonotype: The antigen is undetermined.

The assay that was used to sequence DNA from cultured CD4+ T cells was the Oncomine TCR Beta short-read assay. TCRdb re-analysed the PCR reads in MiXCR, keeping a single row per CDR3 protein. The sample contains around 23,000 distinct CDR3 sequences, approximately 29% of which appear only once. The sequence came from a human donor who had recovered from COVID-19. The rearrangement links TRBV19 to TRBJ2-7, with a weak D call TRBD2 (7 bases). The sample consisted of CD4+ T cells from blood, cultured in vitro, taken about 7 months after SARS-CoV-2 vaccination. CDR3 protein: CASSSTGRGSLGGENEQYF. The CDR3, as DNA: TGTGCCAGTAGCTCAACGGGCCGGGGATCTCTAGGGGGGGAGAACGAGCAGTACTTC. Full variable domain (outside the CDR3, taken from reference TRBV19 and TRBJ2-7): DGGITQSPKYLFRKEGQNVTLSCEQNLNHDAMYWYRQDPGQGLRLIYYSQIVNDFQKGDIAEGYSVSREKKESFPLTVTSAQKNPTAFYLCASSSTGRGSLGGENEQYFGPGTRLTVT.